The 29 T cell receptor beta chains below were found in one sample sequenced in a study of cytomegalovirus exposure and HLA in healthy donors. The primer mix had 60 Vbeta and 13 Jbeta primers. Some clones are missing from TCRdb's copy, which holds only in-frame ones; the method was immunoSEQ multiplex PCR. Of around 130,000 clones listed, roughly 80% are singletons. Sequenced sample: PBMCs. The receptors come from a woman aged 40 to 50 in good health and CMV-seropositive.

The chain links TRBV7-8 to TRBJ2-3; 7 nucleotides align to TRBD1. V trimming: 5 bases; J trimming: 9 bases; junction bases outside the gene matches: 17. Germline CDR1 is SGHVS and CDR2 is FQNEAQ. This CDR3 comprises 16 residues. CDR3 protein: CASSLLDRPAVRTQYF. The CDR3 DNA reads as TGTGCCAGCAGCCTACTGGACAGGCCCGCCGTCCGGACGCAGTATTTT.

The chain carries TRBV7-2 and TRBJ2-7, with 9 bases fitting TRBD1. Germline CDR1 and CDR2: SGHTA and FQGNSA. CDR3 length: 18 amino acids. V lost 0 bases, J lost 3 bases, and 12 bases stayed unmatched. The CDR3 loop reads CASSLAAFKGQGIYEQYF. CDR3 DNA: TGTGCCAGCAGCTTAGCCGCATTTAAGGGACAGGGCATCTACGAGCAGTACTTC.

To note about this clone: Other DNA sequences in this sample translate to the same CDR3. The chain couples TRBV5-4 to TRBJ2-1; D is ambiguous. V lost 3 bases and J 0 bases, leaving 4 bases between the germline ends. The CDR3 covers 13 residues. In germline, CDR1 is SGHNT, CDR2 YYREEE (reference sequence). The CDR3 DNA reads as TGTGCCAGCAGCTCCAGCTCCTACAATGAGCAGTTCTTC. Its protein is CASSSSSYNEQFF.

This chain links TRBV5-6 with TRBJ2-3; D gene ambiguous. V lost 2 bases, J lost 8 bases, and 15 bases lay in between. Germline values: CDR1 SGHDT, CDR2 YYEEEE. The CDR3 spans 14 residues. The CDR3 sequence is CASSFDRSKITQYF. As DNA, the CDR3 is TGTGCCAGCAGCTTCGACCGTAGCAAAATTACGCAGTATTTT.

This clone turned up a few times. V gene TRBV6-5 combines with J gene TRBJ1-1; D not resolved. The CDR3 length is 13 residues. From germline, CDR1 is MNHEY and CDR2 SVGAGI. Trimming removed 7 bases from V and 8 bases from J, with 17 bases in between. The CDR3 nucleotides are TGTGCCAGCAAGGTGGGCCCGACCGTCGAAGCTTTCTTT. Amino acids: CASKVGPTVEAFF.

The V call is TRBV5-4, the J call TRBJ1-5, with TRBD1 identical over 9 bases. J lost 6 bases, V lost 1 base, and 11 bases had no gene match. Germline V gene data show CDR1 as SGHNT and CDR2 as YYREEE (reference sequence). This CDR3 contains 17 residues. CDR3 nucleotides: TGTGCCAGCAGCTTGAATCCCGGGACAGGGATCACTCAGCCCCAGCATTTT. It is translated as CASSLNPGTGITQPQHF.

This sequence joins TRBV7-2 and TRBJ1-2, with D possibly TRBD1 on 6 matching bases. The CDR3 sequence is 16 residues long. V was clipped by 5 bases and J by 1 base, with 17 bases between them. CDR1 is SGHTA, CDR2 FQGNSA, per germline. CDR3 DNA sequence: TGTGCCAGCAGCCCAGTGACAGGCCACCTTAACTATGGCTACACCTTC. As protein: CASSPVTGHLNYGYTF.

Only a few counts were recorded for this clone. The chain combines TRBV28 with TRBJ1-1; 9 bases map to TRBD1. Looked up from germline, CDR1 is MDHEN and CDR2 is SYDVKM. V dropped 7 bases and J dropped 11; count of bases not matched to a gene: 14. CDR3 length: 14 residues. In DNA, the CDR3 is TGTGCCAGCACCCCAGGGACAGGGAGTCTACGGGCTTTCTTT. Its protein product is CASTPGTGSLRAFF.

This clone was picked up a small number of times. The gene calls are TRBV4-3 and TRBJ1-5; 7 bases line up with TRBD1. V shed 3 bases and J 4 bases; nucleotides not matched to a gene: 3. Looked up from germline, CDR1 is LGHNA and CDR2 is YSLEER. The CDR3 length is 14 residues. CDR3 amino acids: CASSQLTGNQPQHF. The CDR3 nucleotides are TGCGCCAGCAGCCAGTTGACAGGGAATCAGCCCCAGCATTTT.

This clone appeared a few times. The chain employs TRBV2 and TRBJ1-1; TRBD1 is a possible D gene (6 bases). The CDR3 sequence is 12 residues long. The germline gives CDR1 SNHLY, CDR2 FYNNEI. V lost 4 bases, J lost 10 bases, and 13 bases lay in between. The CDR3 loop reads CASSGPLGGAFF. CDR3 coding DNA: TGTGCCAGCAGTGGACCGTTAGGGGGAGCTTTCTTT.

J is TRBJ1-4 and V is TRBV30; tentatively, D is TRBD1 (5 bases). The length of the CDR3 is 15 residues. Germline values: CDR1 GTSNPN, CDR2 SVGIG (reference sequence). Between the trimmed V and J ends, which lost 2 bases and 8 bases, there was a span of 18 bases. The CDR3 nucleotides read TGTGCCTGGAGTTCGAGACAGCCCCTCGGGGAAAAACTGTTTTTT. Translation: CAWSSRQPLGEKLFF.

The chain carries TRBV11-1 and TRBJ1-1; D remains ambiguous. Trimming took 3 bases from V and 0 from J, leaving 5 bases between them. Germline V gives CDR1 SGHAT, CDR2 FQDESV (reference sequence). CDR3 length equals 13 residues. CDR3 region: CASSLQVNTEAFF. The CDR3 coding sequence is TGTGCCAGCAGCTTGCAGGTGAACACTGAAGCTTTCTTT.

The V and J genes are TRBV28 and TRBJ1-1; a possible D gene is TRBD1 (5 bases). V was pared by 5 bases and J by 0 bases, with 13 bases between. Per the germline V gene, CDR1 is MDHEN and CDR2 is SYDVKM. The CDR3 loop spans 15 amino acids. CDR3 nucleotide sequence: TGTGCCAGCAGTCCCCCCGGGGGAATGAACACTGAAGCTTTCTTT. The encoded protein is CASSPPGGMNTEAFF.

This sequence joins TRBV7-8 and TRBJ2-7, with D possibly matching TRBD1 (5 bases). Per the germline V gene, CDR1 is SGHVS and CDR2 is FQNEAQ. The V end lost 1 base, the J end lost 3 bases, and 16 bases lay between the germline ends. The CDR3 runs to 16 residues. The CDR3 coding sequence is TGTGCCAGCAGCTTAGATTCCAGGGAAACACACTACGAGCAGTACTTC. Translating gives CASSLDSRETHYEQYF.

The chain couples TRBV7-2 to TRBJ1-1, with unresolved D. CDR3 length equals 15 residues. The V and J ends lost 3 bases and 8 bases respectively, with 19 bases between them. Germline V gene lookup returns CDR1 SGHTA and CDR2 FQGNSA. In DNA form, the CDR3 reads TGTGCCAGCAGCTTTACGAAGGGAATGGGAGCGGAAGCTTTCTTT. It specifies CASSFTKGMGAEAFF.

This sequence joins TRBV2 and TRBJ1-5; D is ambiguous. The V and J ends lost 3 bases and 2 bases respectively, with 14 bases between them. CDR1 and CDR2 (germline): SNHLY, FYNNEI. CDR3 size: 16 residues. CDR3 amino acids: CASSDGGRVGNQPQHF. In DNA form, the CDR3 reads TGTGCCAGCAGTGATGGAGGGAGAGTCGGCAATCAGCCCCAGCATTTT.

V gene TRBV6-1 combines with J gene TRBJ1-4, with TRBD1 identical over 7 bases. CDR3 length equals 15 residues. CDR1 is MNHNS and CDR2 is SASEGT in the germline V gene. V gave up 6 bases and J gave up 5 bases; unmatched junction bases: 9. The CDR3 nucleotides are TGTGCCAGCAGGGGGGTGGACAGGCCAAATGAAAAACTGTTTTTT. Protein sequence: CASRGVDRPNEKLFF.

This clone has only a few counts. The chain's CDR3 is CASSEWGQDNEKLFF. The CDR3 nucleotides are TGTGCCAGCAGTGAATGGGGACAGGATAATGAAAAACTGTTTTTT. The chain recombines TRBV25-1 with TRBJ1-4, with 8 bases identical to TRBD1. Losses at the gene ends were 1 base for V and 4 bases for J; bases not matched to a gene: 2. Germline-derived CDR1 and CDR2 are MGHDK and SYGVNS. The CDR3 runs 15 residues. Full variable domain (rest looked up from reference TRBV25-1 and TRBJ1-4): EADIYQTPRYLVIGTGKKITLECSQTMGHDKMYWYQQDPGMELHLIHYSYGVNSTEKGDLSSESTVSRIRTEHFPLTLESARPSHTSQYLCASSEWGQDNEKLFFGSGTQLSVL.

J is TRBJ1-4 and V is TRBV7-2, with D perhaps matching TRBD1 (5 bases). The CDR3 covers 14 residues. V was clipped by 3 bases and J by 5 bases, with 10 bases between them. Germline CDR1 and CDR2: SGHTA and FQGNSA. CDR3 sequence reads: CASSFGQANEKLFF. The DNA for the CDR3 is TGTGCCAGCAGCTTTGGACAAGCAAATGAAAAACTGTTTTTT.

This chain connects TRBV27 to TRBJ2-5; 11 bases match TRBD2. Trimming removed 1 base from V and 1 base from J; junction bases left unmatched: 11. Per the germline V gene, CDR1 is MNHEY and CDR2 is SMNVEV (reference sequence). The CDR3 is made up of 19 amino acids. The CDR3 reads CASSLFPKVLAGVQETQYF. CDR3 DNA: TGTGCCAGCAGTTTATTCCCCAAAGTACTAGCGGGAGTCCAAGAGACCCAGTACTTC.

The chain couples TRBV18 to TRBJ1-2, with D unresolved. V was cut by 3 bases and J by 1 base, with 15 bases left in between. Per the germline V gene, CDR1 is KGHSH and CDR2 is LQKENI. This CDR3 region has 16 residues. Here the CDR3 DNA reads TGTGCCAGCTCACCTTTCACGGAGGAGCTTAACTATGGCTACACCTTC. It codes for CASSPFTEELNYGYTF.

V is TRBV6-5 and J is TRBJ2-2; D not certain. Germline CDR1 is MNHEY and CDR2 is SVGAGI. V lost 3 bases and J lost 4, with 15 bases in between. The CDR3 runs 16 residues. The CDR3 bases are TGTGCCAGCAGTTATCAAGGCGGCCAGAGCACCGGGGAGCTGTTTTTT. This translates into CASSYQGGQSTGELFF.

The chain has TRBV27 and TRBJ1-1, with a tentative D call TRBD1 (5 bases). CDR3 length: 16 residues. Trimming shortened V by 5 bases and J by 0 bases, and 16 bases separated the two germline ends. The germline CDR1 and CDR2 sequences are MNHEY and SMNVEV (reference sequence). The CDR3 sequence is CASSPRSRAMNTEAFF. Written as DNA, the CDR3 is TGTGCCAGCAGTCCCCGTTCCAGGGCTATGAACACTGAAGCTTTCTTT.

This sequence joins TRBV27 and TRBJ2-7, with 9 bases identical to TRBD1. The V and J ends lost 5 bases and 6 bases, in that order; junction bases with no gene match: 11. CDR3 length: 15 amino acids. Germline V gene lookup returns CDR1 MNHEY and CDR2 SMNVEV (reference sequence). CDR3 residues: CASSRTGGPISEQYF. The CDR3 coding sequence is TGTGCCAGCAGTCGTACAGGGGGCCCTATCAGCGAGCAGTACTTC.

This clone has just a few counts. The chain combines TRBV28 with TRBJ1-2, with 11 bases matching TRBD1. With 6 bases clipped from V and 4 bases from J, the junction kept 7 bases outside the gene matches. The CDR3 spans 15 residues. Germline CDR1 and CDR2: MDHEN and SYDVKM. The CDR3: CASSGQGASGYGYTF. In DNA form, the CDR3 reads TGTGCCAGCAGCGGACAGGGGGCGAGTGGCTATGGCTACACCTTC.

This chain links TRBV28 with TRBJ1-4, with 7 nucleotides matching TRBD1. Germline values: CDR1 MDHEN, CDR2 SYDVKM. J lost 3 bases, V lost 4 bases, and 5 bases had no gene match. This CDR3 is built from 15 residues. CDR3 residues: CASSSQGVANEKLFF. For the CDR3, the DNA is TGTGCCAGCAGTTCCCAGGGGGTCGCTAATGAAAAACTGTTTTTT.

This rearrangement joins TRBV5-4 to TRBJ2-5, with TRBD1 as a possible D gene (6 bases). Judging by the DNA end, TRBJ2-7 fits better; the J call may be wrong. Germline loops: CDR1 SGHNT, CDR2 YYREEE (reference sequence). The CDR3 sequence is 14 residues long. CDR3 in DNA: TGTGCCAGCAGCTTGGGGGACACCGCGTACGAGCAGTACTTC. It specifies CASSLGDTAYEQYF.

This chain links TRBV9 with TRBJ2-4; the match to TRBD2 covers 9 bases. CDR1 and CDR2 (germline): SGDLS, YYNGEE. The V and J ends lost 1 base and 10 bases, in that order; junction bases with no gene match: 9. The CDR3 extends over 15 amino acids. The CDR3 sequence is CASSVSNSGSGIQYF. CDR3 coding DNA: TGTGCCAGCAGCGTATCGAATAGCGGGAGTGGGATTCAGTACTTC.

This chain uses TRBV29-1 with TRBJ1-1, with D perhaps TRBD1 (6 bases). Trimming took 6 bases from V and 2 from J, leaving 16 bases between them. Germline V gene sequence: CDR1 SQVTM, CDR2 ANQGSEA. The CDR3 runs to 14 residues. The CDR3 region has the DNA TGCAGCGTGAGGGGGTCTGGTGTTAACACTGAAGCTTTCTTT. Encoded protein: CSVRGSGVNTEAFF.